The present TCR beta chain was sequenced within a study of regulatory T cells in long-lasting Graves disease. This clonotype was observed many times. Germline lookup yields CDR1 SGHAT and CDR2 FQNNGV. The CDR3 is 14 amino acids. Germline trimming cut 7 bases from V and 2 bases from J; bases unmatched to any gene: 4. Specified time point: persistent/refractory GD, antithyroid drugs over 5 years with positive TRAb. The authors made the TCR library using RNA they extracted from PBMCs. Libraries of TCR beta came from iRepertoire HTBI primers plus Arm-PCR of CDR3 regions. One entry per CDR3 protein, called by TCRdb with MiXCR from the multiplex PCR reads. The sample records more than 650,000 distinct CDR3 sequences, 25% to 35% being singletons.

This sequence was found in a female donor with Graves disease. This chain links TRBV11-2 with TRBJ2-2, with 7 nucleotides matching TRBD1. Sequenced here: peripheral blood mononuclear cells (PBMCs), sampled when the disease was refractory, from a patient treated with antithyroid drugs. The CDR3 loop is CASTRTGNTGELFF. DNA of the CDR3: TGTGCCAGCACCCGGACAGGAAACACCGGGGAGCTGTTTTTT. The full variable domain, in which reference TRBV11-2 and TRBJ2-2 provide the parts outside the CDR3, is EAGVAQSPRYKIIEKRQSVAFWCNPISGHATLYWYQQILGQGPKLLIQFQNNGVVDDSQLPKDRFSAERLKGVDSTLKIQPAKLEDSAVYLCASTRTGNTGELFFGEGSRLTVL.